This T cell receptor (beta chain) was identified in a study of PD-L1 blockade in urothelial cancer. Across the study: Patients began atezolizumab, 1,200 mg intravenously every 3 weeks, in about 2014.

The method was immunoSEQ multiplex PCR; TCRdb's version includes in-frame clones alone and lacks a portion of them. The table has more than 45,000 clones, 77% seen once. The specimen comprised PBMCs, sampled around atezolizumab (anti-PD-L1) treatment. This clonotype was sampled from a man aged 70-80 years with urothelial cancer.

CDR3 bases: TGTGGTGGAGGGCCCACAGATACGCAGTATTTT. Protein: CGGGPTDTQYF. V usage is TRBV2 and J usage is TRBJ2-3; tentatively, D is TRBD2 (6 bases). The CDR3 has 11 residues. CDR1 is SNHLY and CDR2 is FYNNEI in the germline V gene.